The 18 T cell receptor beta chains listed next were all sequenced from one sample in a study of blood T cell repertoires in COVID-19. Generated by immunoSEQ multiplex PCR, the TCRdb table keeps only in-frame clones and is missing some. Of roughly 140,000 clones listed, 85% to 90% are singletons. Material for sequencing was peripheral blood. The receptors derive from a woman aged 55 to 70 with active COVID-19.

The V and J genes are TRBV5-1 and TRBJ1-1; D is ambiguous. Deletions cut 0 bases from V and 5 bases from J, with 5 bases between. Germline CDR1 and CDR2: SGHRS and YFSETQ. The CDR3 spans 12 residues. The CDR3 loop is CASSLVGTEAFF. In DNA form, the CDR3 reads TGCGCCAGCAGCTTGGTCGGGACTGAAGCTTTCTTT.

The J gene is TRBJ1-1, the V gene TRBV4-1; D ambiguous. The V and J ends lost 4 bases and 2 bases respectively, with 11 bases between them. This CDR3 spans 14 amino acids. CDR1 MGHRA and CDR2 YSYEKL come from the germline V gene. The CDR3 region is CASSRPPGNTEAFF. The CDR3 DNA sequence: TGCGCCAGCAGCCGCCCACCGGGAAACACTGAAGCTTTCTTT.

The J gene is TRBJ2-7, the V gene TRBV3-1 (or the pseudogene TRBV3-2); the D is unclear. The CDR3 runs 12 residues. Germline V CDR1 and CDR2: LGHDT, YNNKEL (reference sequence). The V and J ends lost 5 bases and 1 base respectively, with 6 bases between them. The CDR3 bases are TGTGCCAGCAGCACCCAGTCCTACGAGCAGTACTTC. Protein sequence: CASSTQSYEQYF.

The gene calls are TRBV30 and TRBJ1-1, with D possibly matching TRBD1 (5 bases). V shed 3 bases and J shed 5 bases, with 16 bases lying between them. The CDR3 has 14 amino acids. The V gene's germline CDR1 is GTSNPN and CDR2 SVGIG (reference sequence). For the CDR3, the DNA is TGTGCCTGGAGACCTACTCCCCGGGGGACTGAAGCTTTCTTT. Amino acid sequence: CAWRPTPRGTEAFF.

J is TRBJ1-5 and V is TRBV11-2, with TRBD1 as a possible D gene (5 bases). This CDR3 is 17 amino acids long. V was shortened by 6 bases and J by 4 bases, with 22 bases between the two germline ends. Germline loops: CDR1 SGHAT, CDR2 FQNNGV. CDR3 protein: CASSPGVVRRNNQPQHF. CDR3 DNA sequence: TGTGCCAGCAGTCCGGGGGTTGTGCGCCGGAATAATCAGCCCCAGCATTTT. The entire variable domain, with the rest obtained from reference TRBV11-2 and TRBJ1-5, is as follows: EAGVAQSPRYKIIEKRQSVAFWCNPISGHATLYWYQQILGQGPKLLIQFQNNGVVDDSQLPKDRFSAERLKGVDSTLKIQPAKLEDSAVYLCASSPGVVRRNNQPQHFGDGTRLSIL.

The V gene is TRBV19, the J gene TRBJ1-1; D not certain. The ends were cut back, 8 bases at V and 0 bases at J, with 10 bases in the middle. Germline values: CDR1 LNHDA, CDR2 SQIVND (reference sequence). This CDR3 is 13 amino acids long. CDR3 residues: CASLDAVNTEAFF. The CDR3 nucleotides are TGTGCCAGTCTCGACGCGGTGAACACTGAAGCTTTCTTT.

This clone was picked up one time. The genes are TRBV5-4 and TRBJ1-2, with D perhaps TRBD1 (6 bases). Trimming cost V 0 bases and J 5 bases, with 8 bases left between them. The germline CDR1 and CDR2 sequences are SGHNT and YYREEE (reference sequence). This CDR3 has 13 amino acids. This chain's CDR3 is CASSLGQEYGYTF. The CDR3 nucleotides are TGTGCCAGCAGCTTGGGACAGGAGTATGGCTACACCTTC.

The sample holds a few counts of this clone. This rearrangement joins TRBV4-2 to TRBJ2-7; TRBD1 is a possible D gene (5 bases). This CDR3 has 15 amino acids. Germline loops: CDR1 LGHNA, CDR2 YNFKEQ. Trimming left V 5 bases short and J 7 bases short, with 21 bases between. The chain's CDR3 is CASSDQGITTSEQYF. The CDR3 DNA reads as TGTGCCAGCAGCGACCAGGGTATTACTACGAGTGAGCAGTACTTC.

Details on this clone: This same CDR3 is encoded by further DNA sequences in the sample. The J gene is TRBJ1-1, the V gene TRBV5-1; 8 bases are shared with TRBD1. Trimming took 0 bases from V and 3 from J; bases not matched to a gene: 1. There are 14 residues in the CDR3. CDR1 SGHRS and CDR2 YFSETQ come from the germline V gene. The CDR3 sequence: CASSLAGGYTEAFF. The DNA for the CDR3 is TGCGCCAGCAGCTTGGCAGGGGGCTACACTGAAGCTTTCTTT.

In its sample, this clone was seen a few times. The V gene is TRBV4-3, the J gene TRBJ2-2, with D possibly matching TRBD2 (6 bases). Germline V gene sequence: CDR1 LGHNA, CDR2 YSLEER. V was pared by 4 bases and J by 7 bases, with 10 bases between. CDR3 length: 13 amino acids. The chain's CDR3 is CASSLGLHGELFF. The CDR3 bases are TGCGCCAGCAGCCTCGGACTACACGGGGAGCTGTTTTTT.

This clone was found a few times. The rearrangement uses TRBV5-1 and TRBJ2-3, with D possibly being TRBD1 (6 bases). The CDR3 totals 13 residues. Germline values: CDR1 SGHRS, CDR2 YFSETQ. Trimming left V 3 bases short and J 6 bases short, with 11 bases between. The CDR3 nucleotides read TGCGCCAGCAGCTCGCAGGGGCCGGATACGCAGTATTTT. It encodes CASSSQGPDTQYF.

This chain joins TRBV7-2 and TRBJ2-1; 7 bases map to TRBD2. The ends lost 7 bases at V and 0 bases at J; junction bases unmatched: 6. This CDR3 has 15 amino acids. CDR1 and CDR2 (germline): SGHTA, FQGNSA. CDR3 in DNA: TGTGCCAGCAACCCTGGGAGGGGCTCCTACAATGAGCAGTTCTTC. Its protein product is CASNPGRGSYNEQFF.

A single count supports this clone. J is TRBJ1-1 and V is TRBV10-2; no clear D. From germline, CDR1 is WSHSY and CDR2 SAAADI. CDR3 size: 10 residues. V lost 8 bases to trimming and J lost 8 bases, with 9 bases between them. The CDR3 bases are TGCGCCAGCCTCGGGAAGGAAGCTTTCTTT. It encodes CASLGKEAFF.

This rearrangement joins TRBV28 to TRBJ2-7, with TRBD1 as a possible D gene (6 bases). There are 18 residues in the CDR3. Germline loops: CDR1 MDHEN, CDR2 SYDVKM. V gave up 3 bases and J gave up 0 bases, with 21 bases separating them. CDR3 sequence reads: CASSFPGTPPPSSYEQYF. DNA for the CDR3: TGTGCCAGCAGTTTTCCCGGGACACCACCCCCGAGCTCCTACGAGCAGTACTTC.

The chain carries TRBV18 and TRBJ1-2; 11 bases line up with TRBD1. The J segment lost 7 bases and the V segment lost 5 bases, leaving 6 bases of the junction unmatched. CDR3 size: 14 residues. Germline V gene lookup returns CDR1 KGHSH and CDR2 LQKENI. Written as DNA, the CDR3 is TGTGCCAGCTCAACGGACAGGGGGCCCGCTGGCTACACCTTC. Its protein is CASSTDRGPAGYTF.

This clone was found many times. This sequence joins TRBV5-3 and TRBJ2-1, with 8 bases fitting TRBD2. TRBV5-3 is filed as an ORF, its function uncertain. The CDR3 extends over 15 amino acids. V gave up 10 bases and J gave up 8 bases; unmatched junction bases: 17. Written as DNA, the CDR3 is TGTGCCTCCGACGGGCGGGAGGAAAAAGGGTATGAGCAGTTCTTC. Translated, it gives CASDGREEKGYEQFF.

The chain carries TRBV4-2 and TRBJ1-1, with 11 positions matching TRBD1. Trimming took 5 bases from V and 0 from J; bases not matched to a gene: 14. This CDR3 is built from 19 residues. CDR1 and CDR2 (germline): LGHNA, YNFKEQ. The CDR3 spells CASSGLAGQGALMNTEAFF. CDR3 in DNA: TGTGCCAGCAGCGGATTAGCCGGACAGGGGGCCCTTATGAACACTGAAGCTTTCTTT.

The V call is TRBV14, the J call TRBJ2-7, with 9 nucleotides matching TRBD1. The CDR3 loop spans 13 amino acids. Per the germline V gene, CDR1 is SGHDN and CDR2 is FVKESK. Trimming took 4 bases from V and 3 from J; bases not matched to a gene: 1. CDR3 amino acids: CASSRDRDYEQYF. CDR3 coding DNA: TGTGCCAGCAGCCGGGACAGGGACTACGAGCAGTACTTC.